What follows describes a single T cell receptor (beta chain). Its antigen is currently unknown. Sequencing was performed with immunoSEQ multiplex PCR; in TCRdb, only in-frame clones are kept and a portion is missing. The sample shows some 110,000 clones, roughly 92% of them seen only once. The data derive from a study of T cell responses to AZD1222 COVID-19 vaccine. Study-wide findings and caveats: It should be noted that donors were predominantly white British and more often female, and clonal diversity was possibly underestimated. There were vaccine-associated CD4 TCRs across spike, dominant at 160-218 and 743-854. Rises in breadth and depth of Spike-specific TCRs came after two AZD1222 doses.

The clonotype originates from an adult in good health. The sequenced sample was peripheral blood, obtained on day 0 of AZD1222 vaccination.

The CDR3 loop is CASTRVGGNTIYF. The CDR3 DNA is TGTGCCAGCACCCGAGTCGGGGGAAACACCATATATTTT. The rearrangement joins TRBV3-1 (or the pseudogene TRBV3-2) to TRBJ1-3; D remains unclear. V dropped 7 bases and J dropped 4 bases, with 11 bases sitting between them. This CDR3 is built from 13 residues. The germline V gene has CDR1 LGHDT and CDR2 YNNKEL (reference sequence).